This T cell receptor beta chain was identified in a study of pediatric ulcerative colitis. Broader study findings: Two patients' blood samples yielded substantially fewer templates. Ulcerative colitis patients shared more blood-rectal clones than controls.

Generated by immunoSEQ multiplex PCR, the TCRdb table keeps only in-frame clones and is missing some. Here the sample spans 5,000 or so clones, about 92% being singletons. Comment on this clone: Its antigen is not known.

The receptor was isolated from a boy between 10 and 17 years old who was a control in a study of pediatric ulcerative colitis. The sequenced material came from blood.

CDR3 DNA: TGTGCCAGCAGCGGACAGGGGGCCTTTTACAATGAGCAGTTCTTC. The encoded protein is CASSGQGAFYNEQFF. The rearrangement uses TRBV9 and TRBJ2-1, with TRBD1 identical over 10 bases. This CDR3 is built from 15 residues. With V trimmed by 3 bases and J by 4 bases, 4 bases remained unmatched. The germline gives CDR1 SGDLS, CDR2 YYNGEE.